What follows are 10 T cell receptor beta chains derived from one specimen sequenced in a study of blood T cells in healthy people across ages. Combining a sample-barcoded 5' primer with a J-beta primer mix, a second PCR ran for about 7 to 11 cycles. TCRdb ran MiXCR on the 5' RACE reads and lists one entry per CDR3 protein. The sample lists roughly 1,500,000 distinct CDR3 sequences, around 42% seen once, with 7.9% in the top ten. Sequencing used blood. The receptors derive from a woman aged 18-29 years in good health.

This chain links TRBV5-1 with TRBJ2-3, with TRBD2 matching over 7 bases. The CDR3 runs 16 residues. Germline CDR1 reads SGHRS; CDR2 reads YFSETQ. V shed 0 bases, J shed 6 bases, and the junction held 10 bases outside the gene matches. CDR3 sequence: CASSLGAGRTRDTQYF. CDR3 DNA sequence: TGCGCCAGCAGCTTGGGGGCCGGGAGGACTAGGGATACGCAGTATTTT. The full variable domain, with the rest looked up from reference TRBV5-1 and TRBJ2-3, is KAGVTQTPRYLIKTRGQQVTLSCSPISGHRSVSWYQQTPGQGLQFLFEYFSETQRNKGNFPGRFSGRQFSNSRSEMNVSTLELGDSALYLCASSLGAGRTRDTQYFGPGTRLTVL.

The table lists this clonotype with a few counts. CDR3 protein: CASSLGQGTGEQYF. The CDR3 DNA follows: TGTGCCAGCAGCTTGGGACAGGGAACAGGCGAGCAGTACTTC. The V and J genes are TRBV5-5 and TRBJ2-5; TRBD1 matches 7 bases. The J call may not be correct, given that the DNA end is closer to TRBJ2-7. CDR1 and CDR2 from the germline V gene are SGHKS and YYEKEE (reference sequence). The CDR3 sequence is 14 residues long.

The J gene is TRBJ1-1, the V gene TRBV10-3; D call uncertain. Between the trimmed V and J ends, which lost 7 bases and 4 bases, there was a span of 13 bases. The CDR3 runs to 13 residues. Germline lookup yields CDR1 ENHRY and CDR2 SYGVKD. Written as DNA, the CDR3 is TGTGCCATCACCTCGGGGATGGGCACTGAAGCTTTCTTT. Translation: CAITSGMGTEAFF.

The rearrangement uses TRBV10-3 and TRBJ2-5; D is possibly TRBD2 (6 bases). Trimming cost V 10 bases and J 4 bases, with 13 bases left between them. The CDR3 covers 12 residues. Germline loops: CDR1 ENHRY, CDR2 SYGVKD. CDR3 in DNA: TGTGCCACCGGGACTTGGGGAGAGACCCAGTACTTC. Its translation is CATGTWGETQYF.

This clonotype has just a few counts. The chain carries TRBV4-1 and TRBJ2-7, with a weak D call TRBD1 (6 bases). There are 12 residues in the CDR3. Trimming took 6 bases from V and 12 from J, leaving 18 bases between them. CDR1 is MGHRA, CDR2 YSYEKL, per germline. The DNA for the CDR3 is TGCGCCAGCAGGATGGGCCAGCAGGGGCCGTACTTC. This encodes CASRMGQQGPYF.

The CDR3 nucleotides are TGCAGTGCTAGACGGCTAGCCGTCGAGCAGTACTTC. This codes for CSARRLAVEQYF. This rearrangement joins TRBV20-1 to TRBJ2-5; D is perhaps TRBD2 (5 bases). The better agreement between TRBJ2-7 and the DNA end casts doubt on the J call. The CDR3 is 12 residues long. Germline lookup yields CDR1 DFQATT and CDR2 SNEGSKA (reference sequence).

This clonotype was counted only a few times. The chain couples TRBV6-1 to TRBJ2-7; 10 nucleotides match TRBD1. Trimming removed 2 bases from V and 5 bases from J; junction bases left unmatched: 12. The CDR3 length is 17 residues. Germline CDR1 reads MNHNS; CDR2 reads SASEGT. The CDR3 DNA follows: TGTGCCAGCAGTGAATATCCCGGGACAGGGGTTTCCCACGAGCAGTACTTC. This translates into CASSEYPGTGVSHEQYF.

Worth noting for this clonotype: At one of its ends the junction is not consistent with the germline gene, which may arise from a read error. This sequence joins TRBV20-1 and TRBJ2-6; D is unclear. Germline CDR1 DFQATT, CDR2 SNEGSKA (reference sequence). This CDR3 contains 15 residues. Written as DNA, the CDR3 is TGCGGTGCTAGAGGACGGTGGGCTGGGGCCAACGTCCTGACTTTC. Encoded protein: CGARGRWAGANVLTF.

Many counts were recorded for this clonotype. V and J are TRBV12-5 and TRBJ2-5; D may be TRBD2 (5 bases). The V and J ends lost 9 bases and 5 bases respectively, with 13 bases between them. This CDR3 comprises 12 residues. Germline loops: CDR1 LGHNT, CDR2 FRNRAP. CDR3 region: CASRGTTETQYF. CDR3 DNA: TGTGCTAGCCGGGGAACTACGGAGACCCAGTACTTC.

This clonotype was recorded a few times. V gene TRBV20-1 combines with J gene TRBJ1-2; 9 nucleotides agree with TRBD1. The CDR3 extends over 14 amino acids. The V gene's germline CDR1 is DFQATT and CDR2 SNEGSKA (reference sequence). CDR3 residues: CQIHKPGQGYGYTF. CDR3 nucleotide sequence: TGCCAAATCCATAAACCGGGACAGGGTTATGGCTACACCTTC.